The clone carrying this TCR beta chain was observed a handful of times. What it binds is unknown. The V gene lost 3 bases and the J gene lost 0 bases, with 4 bases spanning the gap. Per the germline V gene, CDR1 is MGHDK and CDR2 is SYGVNS. This CDR3 region has 13 residues. This record belongs to a study of blood T cells in healthy people across ages. Study-level findings and limits: Donor CMV infection status was unknown, possibly confounding age-related changes in expanded clonotypes.

A sample-barcoded 5' primer and a J-beta primer mix were used in a second PCR of roughly 7 to 11 cycles. TCRdb reprocessed the 5' RACE reads with MiXCR, giving one entry per CDR3 protein. Of about 670,000 distinct CDR3 sequences detected, approximately 40% appear once; the ten largest clones hold approximately 31%. Donation came from healthy Caucasian individuals in Russia who were aged about 6 to 95. The clonotype originates from a man aged 80 or over in good health. Sequencing was carried out using blood. The rearrangement uses TRBV25-1 and TRBJ2-3; D is unresolved. DNA of the CDR3: TGTGCCAGCAGTGAGCCTAGCACAGATACGCAGTATTTT. Translation: CASSEPSTDTQYF.